The source of this T cell receptor beta chain is a study of T cell responses to AZD1222 COVID-19 vaccine. The CDR3 covers 15 residues. Germline V lookup: CDR1 SGHAT, CDR2 FQNNGV. V gave up 0 bases and J gave up 4 bases, with 12 bases separating them. Libraries were prepared by immunoSEQ multiplex PCR; TCRdb keeps only in-frame clonotypes and omits some of them. The sample yields about 180,000 clones, approximately 86% seen once. The chain uses TRBV11-2 and TRBJ2-5; D remains ambiguous. The sequencing here drew on peripheral blood, taken on day 0 of AZD1222 vaccination. The receptor was derived from an adult in good health. The CDR3 protein is CASSLEARQPETQYF. The CDR3, as DNA: TGTGCCAGCAGCTTAGAAGCGCGGCAGCCAGAGACCCAGTACTTC.